This T cell receptor beta chain was sequenced for a study of cytomegalovirus exposure and HLA in healthy donors. The wider study: Some 200 million T cells yielded roughly 120 million unique TCR beta sequences in earlier analysis.

About this clone: Antigen specificity is unknown.

This CDR3 is 14 amino acids long. With 10 bases removed from V and 2 bases from J, the gap between germline ends came to 15 bases. Germline CDR1 reads MNHNS; CDR2 reads SASEGT. General study findings and limits: Certain sequence variants were highly shared and formed a cluster, and this cluster was likely a sequencing artifact. Accurate predictions that matched the HLA-A and HLA-B alleles of most subjects were reportedly made from TCR beta sequences. An apparent linkage of common viral pathogens to several of the most significant clusters emerged in a later analysis.

The PCR was carried out with 60 Vbeta primers and 13 Jbeta primers. Assay used: immunoSEQ multiplex PCR; TCRdb lists only in-frame clones, some missing. Altogether fewer than 150,000 clones are present, about four fifths being singletons, with the ten largest covering 4.1%. This chain uses TRBV6-1 with TRBJ1-3; a possible D gene is TRBD1 (6 bases). The sequence came from a man aged 35-49 years in good health and CMV-seropositive. Sequencing was carried out using PBMCs. The CDR3 here is CAIIPGVTGNTIYF. The CDR3 DNA is TGTGCCATCATCCCAGGGGTCACTGGAAACACCATATATTTT.